What follows describes a single T cell receptor (beta chain). What it binds is unknown. The sample is drawn from a study of cytomegalovirus exposure and HLA in healthy donors. Whole-study findings and limits: Earlier results showed most TCR beta V segments being productive about 90% or about 30% of the time.

Researchers ran the PCR with 60 Vbeta and 13 Jbeta primers. Profiling relied on immunoSEQ multiplex PCR, and the TCRdb table lists in-frame clones only, not all of them. The sample lists tens of thousands of clones, about 83% occurring once. The germline V gene has CDR1 MNHNY and CDR2 SVGAGI (reference sequence). CDR3 length: 11 residues. The V end was cut by 5 bases, the J end by 10 bases, with 8 bases between. The V gene is TRBV6-6, the J gene TRBJ2-2; D gene uncertain. The sequenced sample consisted of PBMCs. The TCR comes from a man aged 25-40 years in good health and CMV-seronegative. The CDR3 reads CASSQAAELFF. DNA for the CDR3: TGTGCCAGCAGTCAGGCAGCGGAGCTGTTTTTT.